Sequencing of this T cell receptor beta chain was carried out in a study of CD8 T cells in ankylosing spondylitis. The study, taken as a whole, reports: The study identified a TCR beta motif of several highly homologous variants that appeared characteristic of ankylosing spondylitis blood. Disease-linked clones were found to be CD8+ and relatively rare in peripheral blood.

Via MiXCR, TCRdb re-called the 5' RACE reads, giving one row per CDR3 protein. The sample yields roughly 450,000 distinct CDR3 sequences, more than 25% seen once. This clonotype has only a few counts. Its antigen is undetermined. V was cut by 6 bases and J by 5 bases, with 11 bases left in between. Germline CDR1 MNHNS, CDR2 SASEGT. The CDR3 length is 13 residues. This chain uses TRBV6-1 with TRBJ2-1, with D hard to call. The receptor was isolated from a male donor with ankylosing spondylitis. Sequencing used blood, either unsorted or a sorted T cell fraction (not recorded which). The CDR3 nucleotides are TGTGCCAGCAGAGGGCACGACGACAATGAGCAGTTCTTC. It yields the protein CASRGHDDNEQFF.